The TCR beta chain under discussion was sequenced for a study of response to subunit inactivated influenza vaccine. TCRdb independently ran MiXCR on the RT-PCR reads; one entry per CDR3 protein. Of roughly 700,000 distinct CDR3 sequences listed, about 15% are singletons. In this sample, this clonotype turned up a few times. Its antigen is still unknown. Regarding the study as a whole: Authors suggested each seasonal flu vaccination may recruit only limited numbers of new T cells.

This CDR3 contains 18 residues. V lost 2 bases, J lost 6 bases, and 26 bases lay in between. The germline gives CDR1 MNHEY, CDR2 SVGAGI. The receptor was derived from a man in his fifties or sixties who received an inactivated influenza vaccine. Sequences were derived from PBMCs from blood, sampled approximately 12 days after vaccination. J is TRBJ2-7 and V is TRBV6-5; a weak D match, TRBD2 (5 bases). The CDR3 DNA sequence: TGTGCCAGCAGTTACCCGAGATCTCAGCCTATTGACCGGGGCGAGCAGTACTTC. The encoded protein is CASSYPRSQPIDRGEQYF.